Shown below are 19 T cell receptor beta chains from a single sample sequenced in a study of blood T cell repertoires in COVID-19. Assay used: immunoSEQ multiplex PCR; TCRdb lists only in-frame clones, some missing. The sample includes 150,000 or so clones, roughly 86% seen only once; the top ten take about 7%. Sample: peripheral blood. The receptor source for this set is a middle-aged man with active or convalescent COVID-19.

The rearrangement uses TRBV18 and TRBJ1-1; TRBD1 matches at 9 bases. The ends lost 7 bases at V and 5 bases at J; junction bases unmatched: 8. Per the germline V gene, CDR1 is KGHSH and CDR2 is LQKENI. The CDR3 extends over 14 amino acids. Here the CDR3 reads CASLRTTGGTEAFF. Written as DNA, the CDR3 is TGTGCCAGCTTACGAACGACAGGGGGGACTGAAGCTTTCTTT.

This clone has just one count. The V gene is TRBV6-5, the J gene TRBJ1-6, with D possibly TRBD1 on 6 matching bases. The CDR3 is 15 residues long. Trimming shortened V by 2 bases and J by 6 bases, and 11 bases separated the two germline ends. Germline loops: CDR1 MNHEY, CDR2 SVGAGI. The CDR3 is CASSYGVRGNSPLHF. The CDR3, as DNA: TGTGCCAGCAGTTACGGGGTCAGGGGTAATTCACCCCTCCACTTT.

The rearrangement joins TRBV12-3 or TRBV12-4 to TRBJ2-1, with a tentative D call TRBD2 (6 bases). The CDR3 spans 13 residues. V was shortened by 7 bases and J by 7 bases, with 14 bases between the two germline ends. CDR3 nucleotide sequence: TGTGCCAGCATCCGAGCAGGGACTAATGAGCAGTTCTTC. Translation: CASIRAGTNEQFF.

V is TRBV19 and J is TRBJ2-7; D perhaps matches TRBD1 (5 bases). Germline assignment: CDR1 LNHDA and CDR2 SQIVND (reference sequence). This CDR3 region has 13 residues. Between the trimmed V and J ends, which lost 4 bases and 5 bases, there was a span of 12 bases. CDR3: CASSRLSRDEQYF. DNA for the CDR3: TGTGCCAGTAGTAGACTGTCCAGGGACGAGCAGTACTTC.

The chain employs TRBV7-3 and TRBJ1-2, with D tentatively TRBD1 (5 bases). The V end lost 3 bases, the J end lost 2 bases, and 13 bases lay between the germline ends. Germline V gene lookup returns CDR1 SGHTA and CDR2 FQGTGA. The CDR3 is 15 amino acids. CDR3 nucleotides: TGTGCCAGCAGCTTGTGGGGGGGAACCAACTATGGCTACACCTTC. This gives the protein CASSLWGGTNYGYTF.

The rearrangement uses TRBV6-5 and TRBJ2-1; D is uncertain. There are 15 residues in the CDR3. Germline V gene lookup returns CDR1 MNHEY and CDR2 SVGAGI. V lost 2 bases and J 10 bases, leaving 18 bases between the germline ends. CDR3 amino acids: CASSYVGPSNREQFF. The CDR3 DNA reads as TGTGCCAGCAGTTACGTTGGGCCAAGTAACCGGGAGCAGTTCTTC.

This sequence joins TRBV18 and TRBJ2-1; 8 bases map to TRBD2. CDR1 is KGHSH, CDR2 LQKENI, per germline. This CDR3 spans 15 amino acids. V shed 3 bases and J 7 bases; nucleotides not matched to a gene: 8. CDR3 region: CASSPLGTSWNEQFF. DNA for the CDR3: TGTGCCAGCTCACCGCTCGGGACTAGTTGGAATGAGCAGTTCTTC.

V and J are TRBV6-1 and TRBJ1-3, with 8 bases identical to TRBD1. The germline gives CDR1 MNHNS, CDR2 SASEGT. The CDR3 covers 17 residues. Trimming cost V 2 bases and J 3 bases; bases outside gene matches: 9. The CDR3 DNA is TGTGCCAGCAGTGAACAATGGCAGGGGGCAAGTGGAAACACCATATATTTT. This codes for CASSEQWQGASGNTIYF.

This rearrangement joins TRBV19 to TRBJ2-3; 7 bases fit TRBD1. The CDR3 covers 16 residues. V shed 7 bases, J shed 0 bases, and the junction held 10 bases outside the gene matches. The V gene's germline CDR1 is LNHDA and CDR2 SQIVND (reference sequence). This CDR3 is CASKAGTVISTDTQYF. CDR3 nucleotides: TGTGCCAGTAAGGCCGGGACAGTAATTAGCACAGATACGCAGTATTTT.

V gene TRBV6-6 combines with J gene TRBJ2-7; possibly TRBD1 for D (5 bases). Trimming cost V 2 bases and J 0 bases, with 8 bases left between them. Germline V gene sequence: CDR1 MNHNY, CDR2 SVGAGI (reference sequence). CDR3 size: 14 residues. The DNA of the CDR3 is TGTGCCAGCAGTTACGACAGAGCCTCCTACGAGCAGTACTTC. The encoded protein is CASSYDRASYEQYF.

The V gene is TRBV19, the J gene TRBJ1-2; D is uncertain. Trimming removed 8 bases at V and 3 bases at J, with 16 bases between. This CDR3 is 14 amino acids long. The germline gives CDR1 LNHDA, CDR2 SQIVND (reference sequence). The chain's CDR3 is CASGSGVGYYGYTF. CDR3 bases: TGTGCCAGTGGGTCCGGGGTAGGATACTATGGCTACACCTTC.

The chain employs TRBV9 and TRBJ2-2; D may be TRBD1 (6 bases). The CDR3 is 14 residues long. V dropped 4 bases and J dropped 6 bases, with 13 bases sitting between them. The germline V gene has CDR1 SGDLS and CDR2 YYNGEE. CDR3 sequence (DNA): TGTGCCAGCAGCCCGGGACATTCGGCCGGGGAGCTGTTTTTT. It translates to CASSPGHSAGELFF.

The chain couples TRBV11-1 to TRBJ1-5, with D uncertain. Germline V CDR1 and CDR2: SGHAT, FQDESV (reference sequence). CDR3 length equals 13 residues. Trimming left V 2 bases short and J 4 bases short, with 6 bases between. In DNA, the CDR3 is TGTGCCAGCAGCTTATCGGGAAATCAGCCCCAGCATTTT. Amino acid sequence: CASSLSGNQPQHF.

This chain connects TRBV9 to TRBJ2-5; 10 bases map to TRBD2. The J segment lost 0 bases and the V segment lost 0 bases, leaving 8 bases of the junction unmatched. Germline CDR1 is SGDLS and CDR2 is YYNGEE. This CDR3 comprises 18 residues. DNA for the CDR3: TGTGCCAGCAGCGTAGGGCTAGCGGGGGCTCCGTACCAAGAGACCCAGTACTTC. It yields the protein CASSVGLAGAPYQETQYF.

This sequence joins TRBV19 and TRBJ1-3; D unresolved. V dropped 5 bases and J dropped 2 bases, with 10 bases sitting between them. The CDR3 spans 14 residues. Germline V gene sequence: CDR1 LNHDA, CDR2 SQIVND (reference sequence). The CDR3 loop is CASSPGLTGNTIYF. DNA for the CDR3: TGTGCCAGTAGTCCCGGACTTACTGGAAACACCATATATTTT.

J is TRBJ1-1 and V is TRBV5-1; D unresolved. Germline assignment: CDR1 SGHRS and CDR2 YFSETQ. The CDR3 consists of 14 residues. V lost 1 base to trimming and J lost 0 bases, with 7 bases between them. In DNA form, the CDR3 reads TGCGCCAGCAGCTTGCTGGAGATGAACACTGAAGCTTTCTTT. Translation gives CASSLLEMNTEAFF.

The V and J genes are TRBV6-1 and TRBJ2-7, with 8 positions matching TRBD2. J gave up 2 bases and V 1 base, and 7 bases lay outside the gene matches. CDR3 length equals 16 residues. Germline V gene data show CDR1 as MNHNS and CDR2 as SASEGT. CDR3 region: CASSEVGGSGAYEQYF. The CDR3 nucleotides are TGTGCCAGCAGTGAAGTAGGGGGTAGCGGGGCCTACGAGCAGTACTTC.

The chain has TRBV7-9 and TRBJ2-7; 10 nucleotides match TRBD2. V shed 0 bases and J 6 bases; nucleotides not matched to a gene: 2. Germline lookup yields CDR1 SEHNR and CDR2 FQNEAQ (reference sequence). The CDR3 is 14 amino acids. In DNA form, the CDR3 reads TGTGCCAGCAGCTTAGCCCTAGCGGGAGTCGAGCAGTACTTC. Its translation is CASSLALAGVEQYF.

The rearrangement links TRBV28 to TRBJ1-1; D may be TRBD1 (6 bases). V gave up 6 bases and J gave up 6 bases, with 29 bases separating them. The CDR3 loop spans 18 amino acids. Germline CDR1 MDHEN, CDR2 SYDVKM. Here the CDR3 reads CASSPIKPGGGRGAEAFF. CDR3 nucleotides: TGTGCCAGCAGCCCCATTAAACCAGGCGGGGGGCGCGGGGCTGAAGCTTTCTTT.